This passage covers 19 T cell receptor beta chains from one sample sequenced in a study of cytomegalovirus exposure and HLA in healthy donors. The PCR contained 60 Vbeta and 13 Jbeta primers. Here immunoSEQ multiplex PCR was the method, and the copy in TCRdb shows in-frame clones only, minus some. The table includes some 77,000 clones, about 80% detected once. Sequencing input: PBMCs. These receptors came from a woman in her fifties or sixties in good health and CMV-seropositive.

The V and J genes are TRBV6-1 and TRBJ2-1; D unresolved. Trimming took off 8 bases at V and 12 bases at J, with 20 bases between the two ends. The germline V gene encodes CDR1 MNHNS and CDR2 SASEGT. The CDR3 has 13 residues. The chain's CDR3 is CASRVPFSGSQFF. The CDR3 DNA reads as TGTGCCAGCCGGGTCCCCTTCTCCGGGTCGCAGTTCTTC.

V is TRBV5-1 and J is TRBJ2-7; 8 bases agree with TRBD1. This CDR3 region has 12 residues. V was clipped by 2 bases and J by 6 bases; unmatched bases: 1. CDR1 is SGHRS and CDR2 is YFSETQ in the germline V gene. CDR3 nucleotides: TGCGCCAGCAGCTTCGACAGGGGCGAGCAGTACTTC. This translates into CASSFDRGEQYF. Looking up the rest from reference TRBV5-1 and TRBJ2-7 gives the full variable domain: KAGVTQTPRYLIKTRGQQVTLSCSPISGHRSVSWYQQTPGQGLQFLFEYFSETQRNKGNFPGRFSGRQFSNSRSEMNVSTLELGDSALYLCASSFDRGEQYFGPGTRLTVT.

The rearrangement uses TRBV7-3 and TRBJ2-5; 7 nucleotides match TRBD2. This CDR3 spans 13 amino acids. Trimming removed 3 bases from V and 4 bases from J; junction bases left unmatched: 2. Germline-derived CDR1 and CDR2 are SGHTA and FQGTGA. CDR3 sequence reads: CASSFREGETQYF. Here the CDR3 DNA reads TGTGCCAGCAGCTTTAGGGAGGGAGAGACCCAGTACTTC.

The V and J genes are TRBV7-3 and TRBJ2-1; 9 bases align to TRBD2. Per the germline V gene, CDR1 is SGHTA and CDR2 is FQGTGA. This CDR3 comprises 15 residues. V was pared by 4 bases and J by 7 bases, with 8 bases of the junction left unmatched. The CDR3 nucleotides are TGTGCCAGCAGCTACGGACTAGCGAGATTAAATGAGCAGTTCTTC. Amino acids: CASSYGLARLNEQFF.

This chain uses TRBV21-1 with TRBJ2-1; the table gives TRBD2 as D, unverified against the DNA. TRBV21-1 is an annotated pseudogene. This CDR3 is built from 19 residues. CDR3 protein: CASNRLAGGPGASYNEQFF. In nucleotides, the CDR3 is TGTGCCAGCAACAGACTAGCGGGAGGGCCGGGGGCTTCCTACAATGAGCAGTTCTTC.

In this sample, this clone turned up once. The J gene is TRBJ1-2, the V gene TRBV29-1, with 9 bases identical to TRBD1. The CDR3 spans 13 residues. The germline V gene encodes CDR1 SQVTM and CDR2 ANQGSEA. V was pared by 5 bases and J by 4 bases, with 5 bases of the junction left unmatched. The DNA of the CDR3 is TGCAGCGTTAACAGGGGGCGAAGCTATGGCTACACCTTC. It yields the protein CSVNRGRSYGYTF.

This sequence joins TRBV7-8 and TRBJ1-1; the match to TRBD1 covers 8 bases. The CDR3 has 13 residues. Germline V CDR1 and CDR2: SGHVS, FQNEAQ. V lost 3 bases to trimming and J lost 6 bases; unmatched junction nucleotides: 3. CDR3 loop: CASSFRQGSEAFF. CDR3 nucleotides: TGTGCCAGCAGCTTTAGACAGGGGTCTGAAGCTTTCTTT. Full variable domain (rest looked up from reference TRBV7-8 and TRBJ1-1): GAGVSQSPRYKVAKRGQDVALRCDPISGHVSLFWYQQALGQGPEFLTYFQNEAQLDKSGLPSDRFFAERPEGSVSTLKIQRTQQEDSAVYLCASSFRQGSEAFFGQGTRLTVV.

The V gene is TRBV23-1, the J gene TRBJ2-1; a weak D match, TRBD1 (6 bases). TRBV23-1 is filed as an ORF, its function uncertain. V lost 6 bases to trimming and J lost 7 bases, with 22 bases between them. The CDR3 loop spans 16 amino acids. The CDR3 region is CASRIKGHPSRNEQFF. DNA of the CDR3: TGCGCCAGCAGAATCAAGGGACATCCGAGTCGGAATGAGCAGTTCTTC.

The CDR3 nucleotides are TGCAGCGTTGAAGACAGTAGCAATCAGCCCCAGCATTTT. Translation gives CSVEDSSNQPQHF. The chain couples TRBV29-1 to TRBJ1-5; D gene ambiguous. The CDR3 consists of 13 residues. The germline gives CDR1 SQVTM, CDR2 ANQGSEA. V was clipped by 0 bases and J by 0 bases, with 3 bases between them.

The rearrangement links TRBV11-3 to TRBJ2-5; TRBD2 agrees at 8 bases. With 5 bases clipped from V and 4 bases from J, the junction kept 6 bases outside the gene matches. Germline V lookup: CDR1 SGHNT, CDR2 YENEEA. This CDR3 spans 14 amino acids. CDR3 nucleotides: TGTGCCAGCAGCCTGCGGGGGGCCGCAGAGACCCAGTACTTC. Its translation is CASSLRGAAETQYF.

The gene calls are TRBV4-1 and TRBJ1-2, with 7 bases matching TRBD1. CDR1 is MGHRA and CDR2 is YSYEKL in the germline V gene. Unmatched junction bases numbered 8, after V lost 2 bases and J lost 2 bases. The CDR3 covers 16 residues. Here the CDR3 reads CASSQQIRGRNYGYTF. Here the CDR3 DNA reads TGCGCCAGCAGCCAACAAATCAGGGGGAGGAACTATGGCTACACCTTC.

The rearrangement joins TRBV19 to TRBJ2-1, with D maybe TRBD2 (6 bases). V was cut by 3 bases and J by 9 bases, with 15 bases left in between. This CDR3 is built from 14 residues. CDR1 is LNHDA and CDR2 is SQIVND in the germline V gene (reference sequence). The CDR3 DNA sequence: TGTGCCAGTAGTATCGGGTCGGGAGTGGCTGAGCAGTTCTTC. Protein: CASSIGSGVAEQFF. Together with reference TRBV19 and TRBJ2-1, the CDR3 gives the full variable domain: DGGITQSPKYLFRKEGQNVTLSCEQNLNHDAMYWYRQDPGQGLRLIYYSQIVNDFQKGDIAEGYSVSREKKESFPLTVTSAQKNPTAFYLCASSIGSGVAEQFFGPGTRLTVL.

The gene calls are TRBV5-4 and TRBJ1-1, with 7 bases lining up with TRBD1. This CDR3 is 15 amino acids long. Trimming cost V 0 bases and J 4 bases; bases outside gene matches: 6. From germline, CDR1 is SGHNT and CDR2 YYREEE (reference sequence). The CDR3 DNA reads TGTGCCAGCAGCTTGGAAGGGGGCAGGGTCACTGAAGCTTTCTTT. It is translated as CASSLEGGRVTEAFF.

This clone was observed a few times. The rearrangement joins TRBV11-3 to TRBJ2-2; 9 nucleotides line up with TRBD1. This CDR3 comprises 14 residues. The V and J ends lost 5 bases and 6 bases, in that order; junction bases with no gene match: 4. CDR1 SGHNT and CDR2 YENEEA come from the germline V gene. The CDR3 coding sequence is TGTGCCAGCAGCCGGACAGGGGAGGCCGGGGAGCTGTTTTTT. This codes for CASSRTGEAGELFF.

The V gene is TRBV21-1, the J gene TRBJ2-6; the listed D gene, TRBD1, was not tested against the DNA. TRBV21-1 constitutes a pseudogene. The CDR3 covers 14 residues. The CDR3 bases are TGTGCCAGCGAGGGGGTTTCTGGGGCCAACGTCCTGACTTTC. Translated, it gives CASEGVSGANVLTF.

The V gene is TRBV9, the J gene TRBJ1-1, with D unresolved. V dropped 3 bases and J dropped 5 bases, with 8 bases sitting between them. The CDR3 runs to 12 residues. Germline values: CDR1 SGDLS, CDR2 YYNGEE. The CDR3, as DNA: TGTGCCAGCAGCGGCGGTGGGACTGAAGCTTTCTTT. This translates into CASSGGGTEAFF.

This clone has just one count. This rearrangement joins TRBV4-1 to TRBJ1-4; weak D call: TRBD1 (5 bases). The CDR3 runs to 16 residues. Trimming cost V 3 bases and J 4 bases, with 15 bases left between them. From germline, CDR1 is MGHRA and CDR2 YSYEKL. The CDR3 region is CASSQEGVSSNEKLFF. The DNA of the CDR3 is TGCGCCAGCAGCCAGGAAGGGGTTTCCAGTAATGAAAAACTGTTTTTT.

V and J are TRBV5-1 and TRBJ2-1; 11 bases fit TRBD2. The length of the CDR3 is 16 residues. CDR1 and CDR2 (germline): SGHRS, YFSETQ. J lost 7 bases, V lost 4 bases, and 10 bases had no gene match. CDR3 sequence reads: CASSTIIAGGRNEQFF. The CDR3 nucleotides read TGCGCCAGCAGCACGATTATAGCGGGGGGGCGAAATGAGCAGTTCTTC.

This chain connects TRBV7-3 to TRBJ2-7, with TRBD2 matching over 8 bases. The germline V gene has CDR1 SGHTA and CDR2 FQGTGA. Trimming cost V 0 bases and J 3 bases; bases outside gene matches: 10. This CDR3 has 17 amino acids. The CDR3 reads CASSLTLVAGSFYEQYV. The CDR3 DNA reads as TGTGCCAGCAGCTTAACGTTAGTAGCGGGGTCTTTCTACGAGCAGTACGTC.